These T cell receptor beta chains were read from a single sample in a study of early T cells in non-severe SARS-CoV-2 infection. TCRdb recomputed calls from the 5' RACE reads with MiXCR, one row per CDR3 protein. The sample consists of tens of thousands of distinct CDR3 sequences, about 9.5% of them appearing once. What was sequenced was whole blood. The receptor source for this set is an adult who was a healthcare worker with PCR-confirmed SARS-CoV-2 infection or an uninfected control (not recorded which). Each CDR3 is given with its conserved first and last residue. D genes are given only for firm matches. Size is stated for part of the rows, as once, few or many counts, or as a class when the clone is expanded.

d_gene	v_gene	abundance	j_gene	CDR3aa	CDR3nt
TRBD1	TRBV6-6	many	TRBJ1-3	CASSQLQGGNTIYF	TGTGCCAGCAGCCAGTTACAGGGGGGAAACACCATATATTTT
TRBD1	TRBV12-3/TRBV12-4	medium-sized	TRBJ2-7	CASSFLGTGAYEQYF	TGTGCCAGCAGTTTCCTCGGGACAGGGGCCTACGAGCAGTACTTC
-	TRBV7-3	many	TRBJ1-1	CASSFTTNTEAFF	TGTGCCAGCAGCTTTACGACTAACACTGAAGCTTTCTTT
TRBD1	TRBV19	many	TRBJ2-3	CASNGNRGSTDTQYF	TGTGCCAGTAATGGGAACAGGGGTAGCACAGATACGCAGTATTTT
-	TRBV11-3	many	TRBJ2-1	CASSPDRLSTDEQFF	TGTGCCAGCAGTCCAGACCGACTATCTACGGATGAGCAGTTCTTC
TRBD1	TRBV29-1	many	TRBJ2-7	CSVYKGQPYEQYF	TGCAGCGTCTACAAGGGACAGCCCTACGAGCAGTACTTC
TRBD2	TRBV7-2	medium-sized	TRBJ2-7	CASSLDGTSSYEQYF	TGCGCCAGCAGCTTGGATGGGACTAGCTCCTACGAGCAGTACTTC
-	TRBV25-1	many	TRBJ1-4	CASSDYRTLFF	TGTGCCAGCAGTGATTATAGGACACTGTTTTTT
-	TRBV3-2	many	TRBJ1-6	CASSHGGLGSPLHF	TGTGCCAGCAGCCATGGGGGGCTAGGTTCACCCCTCCACTTT
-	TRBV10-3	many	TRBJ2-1	CAISEEDDYNEQFF	TGTGCCATCAGTGAGGAGGACGACTACAATGAGCAGTTCTTC
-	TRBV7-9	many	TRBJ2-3	CASGFPATGLGTDTQYF	TGTGCCAGCGGATTCCCCGCGACAGGCTTGGGGACAGATACGCAGTATTTT
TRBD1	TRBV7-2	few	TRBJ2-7	CASTPRTGNYEQYF	TGTGCCAGCACCCCCAGGACAGGGAACTACGAGCAGTACTTC
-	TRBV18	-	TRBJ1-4	CASYRRSDNEKLFF	TGTGCCAGCTATAGGCGATCAGATAATGAAAAACTGTTTTTT
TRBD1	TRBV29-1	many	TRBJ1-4	CSVGPTGGSREKLFF	TGCAGCGTTGGCCCTACAGGGGGCTCTAGGGAAAAACTGTTTTTT
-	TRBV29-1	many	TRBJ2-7	CSARTNYEQYF	TGCAGCGCCCGGACTAACTACGAGCAGTACTTC
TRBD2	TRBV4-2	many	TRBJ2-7	CASSQDLAGEEIYEQYF	TGTGCCAGCAGCCAAGATCTGGCGGGGGAGGAAATCTACGAGCAGTACTTC
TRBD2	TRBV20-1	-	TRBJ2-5	CSAVHLAGGETQYF	TGCAGTGCTGTACACCTAGCGGGGGGCGAGACCCAGTACTTC
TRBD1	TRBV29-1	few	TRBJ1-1	CSVARGRGVTEAFF	TGCAGCGTTGCCAGGGGCAGGGGGGTAACTGAAGCTTTCTTT
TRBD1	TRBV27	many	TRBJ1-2	CASSLNRDSNYGYTF	TGTGCCAGCAGTTTGAACCGGGACAGTAACTATGGCTACACCTTC
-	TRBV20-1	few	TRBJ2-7	CSARVDSTYEQYF	TGCAGTGCTAGAGTGGACAGCACCTACGAGCAGTACTTC
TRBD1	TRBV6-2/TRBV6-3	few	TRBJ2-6	CASSYDRQGKATGANVLTF	TGTGCCAGCAGTTACGACCGACAGGGGAAAGCGACTGGGGCCAACGTCCTGACTTTC
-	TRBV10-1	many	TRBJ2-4	CASSDGQRNIQYF	TGCGCCAGCAGTGATGGGCAGAGAAACATTCAGTACTTC
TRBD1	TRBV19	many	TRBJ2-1	CASSPGDSRGYEQFF	TGTGCCAGTAGTCCCGGGGACAGCCGTGGTTATGAGCAGTTCTTC
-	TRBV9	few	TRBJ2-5	CASSHEGSLETQYF	TGTGCCAGCAGCCACGAAGGGTCTTTGGAGACCCAGTACTTC
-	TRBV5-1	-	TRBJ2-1	CASRMAAGSNNEQFF	TGCGCCAGCAGGATGGCGGCAGGGTCCAACAATGAGCAGTTCTTC
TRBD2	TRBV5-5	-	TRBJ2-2	CASSFSGTNTGELFF	TGTGCCAGCAGCTTCAGCGGGACGAACACCGGGGAGCTGTTTTTT
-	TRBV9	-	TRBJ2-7	CASSGREQYF	TGTGCCAGCAGCGGTCGCGAGCAGTACTTC
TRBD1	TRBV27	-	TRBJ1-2	CASSQQGKGYGYTF	TGTGCCAGCAGTCAACAGGGGAAGGGCTATGGCTACACCTTC
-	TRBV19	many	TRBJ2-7	CASSTSGGGAGEQYF	TGTGCCAGTAGTACGTCTGGAGGGGGCGCGGGGGAGCAGTACTTC